The 18 T cell receptor beta chains below were found in one sample sequenced in a study of blood T cell repertoires in COVID-19. The protocol was immunoSEQ multiplex PCR, while the TCRdb copy is restricted to in-frame clones and leaves out a portion. This table holds some 100,000 clones, over 85% found once. Sequences were obtained from peripheral blood. All receptors come from a man in his 70s with acute or convalescent COVID-19.

V usage is TRBV18 and J usage is TRBJ2-7; D gene uncertain. This CDR3 has 14 residues. The germline V gene has CDR1 KGHSH and CDR2 LQKENI. V gave up 1 base and J gave up 3 bases, with 10 bases separating them. The CDR3 region has the DNA TGTGCCAGCTCACCACTCGCGGCTAACTACGAGCAGTACTTC. The encoded protein is CASSPLAANYEQYF.

This clone was seen at least ten times. The chain recombines TRBV6-6 with TRBJ1-1; TRBD1 might be the D (6 bases). Germline V gene lookup returns CDR1 MNHNY and CDR2 SVGAGI (reference sequence). CDR3 length: 11 amino acids. V lost 4 bases to trimming and J lost 8 bases, with 8 bases between them. The CDR3 loop is CASSSTGEAFF. The CDR3 DNA follows: TGTGCCAGCAGTTCCACAGGGGAAGCTTTCTTT.

The V and J genes are TRBV19 and TRBJ1-6; D remains unclear. Germline CDR1 and CDR2: LNHDA and SQIVND (reference sequence). V lost 1 base and J lost 7, with 11 bases in between. The CDR3 is made up of 15 amino acids. The CDR3 DNA sequence: TGTGCCAGTAGTATAGCCGAGGCCTTGAATTCACCCCTCCACTTT. This gives the protein CASSIAEALNSPLHF.

This clone was seen only once. This chain connects TRBV19 to TRBJ2-7; D gene unclear. Trimming pared 1 base from V and 6 bases from J, leaving 4 bases between. Germline CDR1 LNHDA, CDR2 SQIVND (reference sequence). This CDR3 spans 11 amino acids. The CDR3 region has the DNA TGTGCCAGTAGTATAGGGAGCGAGCAGTACTTC. Translated, it gives CASSIGSEQYF. The whole variable domain, filled in from reference TRBV19 and TRBJ2-7, reads DGGITQSPKYLFRKEGQNVTLSCEQNLNHDAMYWYRQDPGQGLRLIYYSQIVNDFQKGDIAEGYSVSREKKESFPLTVTSAQKNPTAFYLCASSIGSEQYFGPGTRLTVT.

The chain links TRBV2 to TRBJ1-2; TRBD1 matches 8 bases. The germline gives CDR1 SNHLY, CDR2 FYNNEI. The CDR3 has 13 amino acids. Losses at the gene ends were 8 bases for V and 5 bases for J; bases not matched to a gene: 7. The CDR3 region has the DNA TGTGCCAGCGTAGGACAGGGTCGGTATGGCTACACCTTC. This gives the protein CASVGQGRYGYTF.

The CDR3 sequence is CASSSTSGSSTDTQYF. CDR3 DNA: TGTGCCAGCAGCTCTACTAGCGGCTCTAGCACAGATACGCAGTATTTT. The V gene is TRBV11-2, the J gene TRBJ2-3; 8 bases agree with TRBD2. With 4 bases clipped from V and 0 bases from J, the junction kept 6 bases outside the gene matches. Germline V gives CDR1 SGHAT, CDR2 FQNNGV. The CDR3 runs 16 residues.

With respect to this clone: At one end, the junction sequence differs from germline, possibly due to a read error. The J gene is TRBJ2-7, the V gene TRBV5-8, with a weak D call TRBD1 (5 bases). CDR1 is SGHTS and CDR2 is YDEGEE in the germline V gene. The CDR3 consists of 14 residues. The CDR3 spells CANSRDRTGYEQYF. The CDR3 DNA reads TGTGCCAACAGCCGAGACCGAACAGGCTACGAGCAGTACTTC.

The rearrangement links TRBV7-2 to TRBJ2-7; D is unclear. This CDR3 is 12 amino acids long. The ends were cut back, 5 bases at V and 0 bases at J, with 5 bases in the middle. The germline V gene has CDR1 SGHTA and CDR2 FQGNSA. CDR3 nucleotides: TGTGCCAGCAGCCGTTACTCCTACGAGCAGTACTTC. Translation: CASSRYSYEQYF. The variable domain in full, with the rest retrieved from reference TRBV7-2 and TRBJ2-7, is GAGVSQSPSNKVTEKGKDVELRCDPISGHTALYWYRQSLGQGLEFLIYFQGNSAPDKSGLPSDRFSAERTGGSVSTLTIQRTQQEDSAVYLCASSRYSYEQYFGPGTRLTVT.

This clone showed up just a few times. The chain carries TRBV4-2 and TRBJ1-3; 8 nucleotides match TRBD1. The CDR3 has 16 residues. The V gene end was trimmed by 0 bases and the J gene end by 7 bases; junction bases not matched to a gene: 8. Germline V gives CDR1 LGHNA, CDR2 YNFKEQ. CDR3 sequence reads: CASSQEELNRGNTIYF. The CDR3 bases are TGTGCCAGCAGCCAAGAGGAGTTGAACAGGGGGAACACCATATATTTT.

This chain links TRBV2 with TRBJ2-3; the D gene is possibly TRBD2 (6 bases). CDR3 length equals 17 residues. The V gene's germline CDR1 is SNHLY and CDR2 FYNNEI. Trimming removed 2 bases at V and 2 bases at J, with 17 bases between. CDR3 protein: CASSEYHGGVSTDTQYF. In nucleotides, the CDR3 is TGTGCCAGCAGTGAATATCATGGCGGGGTATCCACAGATACGCAGTATTTT.

This chain joins TRBV5-1 and TRBJ1-5, with a possible D match to TRBD1 (5 bases). Germline values: CDR1 SGHRS, CDR2 YFSETQ. The CDR3 runs 14 residues. V gave up 5 bases and J gave up 2 bases, with 11 bases separating them. The CDR3 is CASSPAGGNQPQHF. The CDR3 coding sequence is TGCGCCAGCAGTCCCGCGGGGGGCAATCAGCCCCAGCATTTT.

The V gene is TRBV7-8, the J gene TRBJ2-1; maybe TRBD1 (6 bases). The CDR3 loop spans 14 amino acids. Looked up from germline, CDR1 is SGHVS and CDR2 is FQNEAQ. The ends were cut back, 7 bases at V and 7 bases at J, with 17 bases in the middle. The CDR3: CASKGTSDPNEQFF. The CDR3 nucleotides read TGTGCCAGCAAAGGGACAAGTGACCCTAATGAGCAGTTCTTC.

The chain employs TRBV7-8 and TRBJ1-5; possible D gene TRBD1, 6 bases. The CDR3 runs to 13 residues. Trimming pared 5 bases from V and 5 bases from J, leaving 10 bases between. From germline, CDR1 is SGHVS and CDR2 FQNEAQ. CDR3 nucleotide sequence: TGTGCCAGCAGCGGGCAGGGGTATCAGCCCCAGCATTTT. Amino acids: CASSGQGYQPQHF.

The chain carries TRBV5-5 and TRBJ1-2; D uncertain. Between the trimmed V and J ends, which lost 4 bases and 6 bases, there was a span of 16 bases. The CDR3 spans 14 residues. Germline-derived CDR1 and CDR2 are SGHKS and YYEKEE (reference sequence). The CDR3 DNA is TGTGCCAGCAGCCTTGTACGAGGAGGGCATGGCTACACCTTC. It specifies CASSLVRGGHGYTF. Full variable domain (outside the CDR3, taken from reference TRBV5-5 and TRBJ1-2): DAGVTQSPTHLIKTRGQQVTLRCSPISGHKSVSWYQQVLGQGPQFIFQYYEKEERGRGNFPDRFSARQFPNYSSELNVNALLLGDSALYLCASSLVRGGHGYTFGSGTRLTVV.

The table lists this clone with a count of one. The CDR3 DNA follows: TGTGCCAGCAGTGAAGTGGGGACAGGGCCCTATGGCTACACCTTC. The encoded protein is CASSEVGTGPYGYTF. The genes are TRBV6-1 and TRBJ1-2, with TRBD1 identical over 9 bases. Germline V CDR1 and CDR2: MNHNS, SASEGT. This CDR3 has 15 residues. J was trimmed by 4 bases and V by 1 base; bases with no gene match: 4.

The chain recombines TRBV5-1 with TRBJ1-2; the D is unclear. Germline loops: CDR1 SGHRS, CDR2 YFSETQ. This CDR3 contains 12 residues. V was pared by 5 bases and J by 4 bases, with 9 bases between. CDR3 sequence (DNA): TGCGCCAGCAGATCCGGGGTCTATGGCTACACCTTC. Its protein product is CASRSGVYGYTF.

For the CDR3, the DNA is TGCGCCAGCAGGCAGGGAACCGATTATTCACCCCTCCACTTT. Protein product: CASRQGTDYSPLHF. V gene TRBV10-2 combines with J gene TRBJ1-6, with D perhaps matching TRBD1 (5 bases). Trimming removed 6 bases from V and 8 bases from J, with 14 bases in between. This CDR3 has 14 amino acids. Germline CDR1 is WSHSY and CDR2 is SAAADI.

This chain links TRBV24-1 with TRBJ1-3, with D maybe TRBD1 (5 bases). The CDR3 contains 16 residues. CDR1 is KGHDR, CDR2 SFDVKD, per germline. The V end was cut by 4 bases, the J end by 0 bases, with 12 bases between. The CDR3 protein is CATSDGGIDSGNTIYF. The CDR3 DNA reads TGTGCCACCAGTGACGGGGGTATCGACTCTGGAAACACCATATATTTT.